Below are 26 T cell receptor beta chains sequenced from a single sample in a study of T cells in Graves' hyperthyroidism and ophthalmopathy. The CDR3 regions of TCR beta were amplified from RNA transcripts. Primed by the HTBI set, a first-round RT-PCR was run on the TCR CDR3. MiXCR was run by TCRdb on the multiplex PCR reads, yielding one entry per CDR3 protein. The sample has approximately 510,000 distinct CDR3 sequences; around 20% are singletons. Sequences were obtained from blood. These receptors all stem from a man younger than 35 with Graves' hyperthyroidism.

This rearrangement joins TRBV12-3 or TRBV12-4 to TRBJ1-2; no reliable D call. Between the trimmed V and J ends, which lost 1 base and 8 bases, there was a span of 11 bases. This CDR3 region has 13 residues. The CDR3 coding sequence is TGTGCCAGCAGTTTAGGGCCGGGGTCCGGCTACACCTTC. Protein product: CASSLGPGSGYTF.

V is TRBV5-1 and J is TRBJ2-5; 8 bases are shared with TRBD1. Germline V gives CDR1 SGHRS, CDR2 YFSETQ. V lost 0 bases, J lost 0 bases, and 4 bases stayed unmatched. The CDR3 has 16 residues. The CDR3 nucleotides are TGCGCCAGCAGCTTGGCCGACAGGGGACACCAAGAGACCCAGTACTTC. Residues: CASSLADRGHQETQYF.

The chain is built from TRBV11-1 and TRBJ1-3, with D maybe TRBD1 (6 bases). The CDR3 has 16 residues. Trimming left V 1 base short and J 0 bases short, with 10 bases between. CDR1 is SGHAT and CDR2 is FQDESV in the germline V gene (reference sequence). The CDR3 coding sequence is TGTGCCAGCAGCTTAGTCTGGGACACCTCTGGAAACACCATATATTTT. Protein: CASSLVWDTSGNTIYF.

CDR3 coding DNA: TGTGCCAGCAGTCCCACTGGACTAGCGGGAGCCTACGAGCAGTACTTC. It encodes CASSPTGLAGAYEQYF. This chain connects TRBV27 to TRBJ2-7, with 13 bases identical to TRBD2. The CDR3 spans 16 residues. Trimming cost V 5 bases and J 2 bases; bases outside gene matches: 6. Germline V gives CDR1 MNHEY, CDR2 SMNVEV (reference sequence).

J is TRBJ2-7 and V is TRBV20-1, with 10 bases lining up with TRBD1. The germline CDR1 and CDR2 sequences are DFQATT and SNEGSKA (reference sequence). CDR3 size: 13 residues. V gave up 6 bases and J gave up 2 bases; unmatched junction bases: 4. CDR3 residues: CSAVGQGAYEQYF. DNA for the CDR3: TGCAGTGCGGTCGGACAGGGGGCCTACGAGCAGTACTTC.

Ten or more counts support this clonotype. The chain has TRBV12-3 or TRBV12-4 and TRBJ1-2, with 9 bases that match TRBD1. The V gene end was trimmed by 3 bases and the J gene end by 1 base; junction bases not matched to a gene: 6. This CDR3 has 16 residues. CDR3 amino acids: CASSFGRTGVNYGYTF. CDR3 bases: TGTGCCAGCAGTTTTGGACGGACAGGGGTTAACTATGGCTACACCTTC.

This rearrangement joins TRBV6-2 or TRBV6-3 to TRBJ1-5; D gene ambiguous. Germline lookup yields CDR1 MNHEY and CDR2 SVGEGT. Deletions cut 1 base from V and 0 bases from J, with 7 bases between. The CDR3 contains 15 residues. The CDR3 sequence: CASSYFRLSNQPQHF. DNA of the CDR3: TGTGCCAGCAGTTACTTCAGGCTTAGCAATCAGCCCCAGCATTTT.

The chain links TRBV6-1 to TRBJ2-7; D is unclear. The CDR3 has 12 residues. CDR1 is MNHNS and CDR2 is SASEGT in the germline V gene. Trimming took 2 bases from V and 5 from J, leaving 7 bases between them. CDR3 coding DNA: TGTGCCAGCAGTGAACTAGACGACGAGCAGTACTTC. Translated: CASSELDDEQYF.

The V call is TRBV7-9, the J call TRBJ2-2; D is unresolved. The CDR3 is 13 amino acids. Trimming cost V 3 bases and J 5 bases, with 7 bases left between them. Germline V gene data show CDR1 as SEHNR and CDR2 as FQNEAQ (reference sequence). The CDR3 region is CASSFRLTGELFF. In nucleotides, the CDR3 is TGTGCCAGCAGCTTCCGGCTGACCGGGGAGCTGTTTTTT.

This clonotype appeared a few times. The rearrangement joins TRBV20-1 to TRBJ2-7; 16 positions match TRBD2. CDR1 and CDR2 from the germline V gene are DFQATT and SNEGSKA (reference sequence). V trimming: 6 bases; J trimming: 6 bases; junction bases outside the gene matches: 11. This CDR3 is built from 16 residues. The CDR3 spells CSAPGLAGGPFFEQYF. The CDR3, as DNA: TGCAGTGCACCGGGACTAGCGGGAGGGCCCTTTTTCGAGCAGTACTTC.

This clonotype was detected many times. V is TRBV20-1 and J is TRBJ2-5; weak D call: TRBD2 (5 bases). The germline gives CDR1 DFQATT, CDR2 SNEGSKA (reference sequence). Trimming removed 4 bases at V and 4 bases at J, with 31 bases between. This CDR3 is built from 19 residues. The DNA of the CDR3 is TGCAGTGCTAAAGAATGGGTCGGGCGGGTTCGATGGCCCCCAGAGACCCAGTACTTC. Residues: CSAKEWVGRVRWPPETQYF.

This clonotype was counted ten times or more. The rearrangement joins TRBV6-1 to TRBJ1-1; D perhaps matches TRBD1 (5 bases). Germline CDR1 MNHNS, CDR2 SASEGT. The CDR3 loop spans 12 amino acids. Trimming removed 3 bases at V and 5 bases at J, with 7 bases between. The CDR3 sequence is CASSDRETEAFF. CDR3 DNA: TGTGCCAGCAGTGACAGGGAAACTGAAGCTTTCTTT.

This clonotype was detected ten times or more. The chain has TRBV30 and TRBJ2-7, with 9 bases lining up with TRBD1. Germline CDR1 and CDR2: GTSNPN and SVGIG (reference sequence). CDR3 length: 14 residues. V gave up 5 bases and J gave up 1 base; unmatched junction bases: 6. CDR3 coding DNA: TGTGCCTGGCGGGTAGGGACAGGGTCCTACGAGCAGTACTTC. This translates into CAWRVGTGSYEQYF. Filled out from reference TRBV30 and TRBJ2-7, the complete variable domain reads SQTIHQWPATLVQPVGSPLSLECTVEGTSNPNLYWYRQAAGRGLQLLFYSVGIGQISSEVPQNLSASRPQDRQFILSSKKLLLSDSGFYLCAWRVGTGSYEQYFGPGTRLTVT.

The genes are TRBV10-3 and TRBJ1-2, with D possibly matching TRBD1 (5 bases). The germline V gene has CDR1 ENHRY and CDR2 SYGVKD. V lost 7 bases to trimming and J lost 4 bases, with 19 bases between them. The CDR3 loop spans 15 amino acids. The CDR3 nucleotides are TGTGCCATCACTATGGGGACCCCCAAGGGCTATGGCTACACCTTC. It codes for CAITMGTPKGYGYTF.

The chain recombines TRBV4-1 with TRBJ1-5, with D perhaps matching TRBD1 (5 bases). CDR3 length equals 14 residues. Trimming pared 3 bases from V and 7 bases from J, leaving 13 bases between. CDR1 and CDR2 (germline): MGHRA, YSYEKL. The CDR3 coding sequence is TGCGCCAGCAGCCACGGGTGGGGCGGGCAGCCCCAGCATTTT. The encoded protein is CASSHGWGGQPQHF.

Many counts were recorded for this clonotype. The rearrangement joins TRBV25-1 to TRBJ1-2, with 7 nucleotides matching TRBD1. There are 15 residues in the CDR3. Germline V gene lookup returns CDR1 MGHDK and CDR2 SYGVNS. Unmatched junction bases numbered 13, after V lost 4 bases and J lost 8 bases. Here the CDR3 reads CASSGPTGVGFGYTF. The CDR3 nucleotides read TGTGCCAGCAGTGGCCCTACAGGGGTAGGATTCGGCTACACCTTC.

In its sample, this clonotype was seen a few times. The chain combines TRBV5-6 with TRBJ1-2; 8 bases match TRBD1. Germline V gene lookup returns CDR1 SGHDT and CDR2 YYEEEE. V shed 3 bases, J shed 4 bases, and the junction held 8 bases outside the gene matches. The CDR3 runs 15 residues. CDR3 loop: CASSSSNTGGYGYTF. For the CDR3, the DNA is TGTGCCAGCAGCTCTTCGAATACAGGGGGCTATGGCTACACCTTC.

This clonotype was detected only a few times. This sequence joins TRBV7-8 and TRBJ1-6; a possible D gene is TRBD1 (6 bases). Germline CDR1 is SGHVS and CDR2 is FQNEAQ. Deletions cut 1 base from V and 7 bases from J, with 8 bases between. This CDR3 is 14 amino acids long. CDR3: CASSLDGGNSPLHF. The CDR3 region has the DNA TGTGCCAGCAGCTTAGACGGGGGCAATTCACCCCTCCACTTT.

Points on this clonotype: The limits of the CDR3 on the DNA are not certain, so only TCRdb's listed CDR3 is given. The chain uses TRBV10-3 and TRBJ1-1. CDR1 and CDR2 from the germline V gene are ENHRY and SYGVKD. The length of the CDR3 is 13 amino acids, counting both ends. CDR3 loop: CATCGSTNTEAFF.

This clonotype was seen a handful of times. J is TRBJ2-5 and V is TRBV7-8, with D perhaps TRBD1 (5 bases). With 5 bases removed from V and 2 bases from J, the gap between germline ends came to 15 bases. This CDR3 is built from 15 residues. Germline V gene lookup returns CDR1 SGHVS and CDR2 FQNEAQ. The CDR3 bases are TGTGCCAGCAGCCGCGCCAGGGTGGCGCAAGAGACCCAGTACTTC. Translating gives CASSRARVAQETQYF.

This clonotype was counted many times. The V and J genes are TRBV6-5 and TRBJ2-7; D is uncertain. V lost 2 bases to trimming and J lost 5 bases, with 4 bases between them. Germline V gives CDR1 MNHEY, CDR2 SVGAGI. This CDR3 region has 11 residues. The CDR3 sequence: CASSYGHEQYF. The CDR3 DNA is TGTGCCAGCAGTTACGGTCACGAGCAGTACTTC.

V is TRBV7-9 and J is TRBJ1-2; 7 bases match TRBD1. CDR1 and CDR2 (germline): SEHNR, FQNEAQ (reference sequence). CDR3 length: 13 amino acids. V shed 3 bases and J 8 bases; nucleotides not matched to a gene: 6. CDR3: CASSLTGTLGYTF. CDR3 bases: TGTGCCAGCAGCTTGACAGGGACTCTCGGCTACACCTTC.

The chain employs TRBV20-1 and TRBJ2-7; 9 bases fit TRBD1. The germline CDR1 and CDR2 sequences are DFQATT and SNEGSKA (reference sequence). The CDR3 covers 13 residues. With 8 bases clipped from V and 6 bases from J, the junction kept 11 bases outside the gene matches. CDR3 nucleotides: TGCAGTCCACCCGGGGACAGGGCCCCCGAGCAGTACTTC. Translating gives CSPPGDRAPEQYF.

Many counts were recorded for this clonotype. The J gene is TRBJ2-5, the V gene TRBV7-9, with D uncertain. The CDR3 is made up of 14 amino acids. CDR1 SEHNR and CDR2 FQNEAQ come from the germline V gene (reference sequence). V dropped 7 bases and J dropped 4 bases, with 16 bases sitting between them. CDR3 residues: CASTSGEVLETQYF. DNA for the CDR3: TGTGCCAGCACCTCCGGCGAGGTACTAGAGACCCAGTACTTC.

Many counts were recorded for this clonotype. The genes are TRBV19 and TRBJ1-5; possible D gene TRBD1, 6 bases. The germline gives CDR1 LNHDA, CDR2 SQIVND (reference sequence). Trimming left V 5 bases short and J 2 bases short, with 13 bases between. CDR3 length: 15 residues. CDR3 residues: CASSAPPGGNQPQHF. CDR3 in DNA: TGTGCCAGTAGTGCCCCTCCAGGGGGCAATCAGCCCCAGCATTTT.

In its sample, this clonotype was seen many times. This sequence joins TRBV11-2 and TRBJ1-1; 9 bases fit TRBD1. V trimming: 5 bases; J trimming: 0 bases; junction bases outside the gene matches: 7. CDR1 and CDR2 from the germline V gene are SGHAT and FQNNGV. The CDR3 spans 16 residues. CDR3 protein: CASSTHRGPMNTEAFF. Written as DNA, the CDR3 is TGTGCCAGCAGCACCCACAGGGGGCCAATGAACACTGAAGCTTTCTTT.